This is a list of T cell receptor beta chains from one sample in a study of response to subunit inactivated influenza vaccine. MiXCR was run by TCRdb on the RT-PCR reads, yielding one entry per CDR3 protein. The profile shows approximately 520,000 distinct CDR3 sequences, more than 15% of them singletons. Sequences were derived from CD4+ T cells sorted from PBMCs, sampled about 23 months after vaccination. Receptor source: a man between 50 and 70 years old who received an inactivated influenza vaccine. The CDR3 runs from the conserved cysteine through the conserved F or W. Fields, in order: CDR3 length, J gene, clone size, D gene, V gene, CDR3 protein, CDR3 DNA. A D gene is named only where the DNA matches it firmly. Rows may omit the clone size; those that give it use once, few, many or a size class.

length: 14
J: TRBJ1-5
size: few
D: NA
V: TRBV6-5
CDR3: CASSYRENGQPQHF
DNA: TGTGCCAGCAGTTATCGGGAGAATGGACAGCCCCAGCATTTT

length: 13
J: TRBJ2-2
size: many
D: NA
V: TRBV9
CDR3: CASSVEGTGELFF
DNA: TGTGCCAGCAGCGTAGAGGGTACCGGGGAGCTGTTTTTT

length: 14
J: TRBJ2-1
size: NA
D: TRBD2
V: TRBV20-1
CDR3: CSARRLAIYNEQFF
DNA: TGCAGTGCTAGAAGACTAGCGATATACAATGAGCAGTTCTTC

length: 16
J: TRBJ2-7
size: few
D: TRBD1
V: TRBV10-3
CDR3: CAISEPTGTGVYEQYF
DNA: TGTGCCATCAGTGAGCCCACCGGGACAGGGGTCTACGAGCAGTACTTC

length: 15
J: TRBJ2-2
size: NA
D: NA
V: TRBV5-6
CDR3: CASNRGQANTGELFF
DNA: TGTGCCAGCAACCGTGGACAAGCGAACACCGGGGAGCTGTTTTTT

length: 14
J: TRBJ1-4
size: NA
D: NA
V: TRBV12-3/TRBV12-4
CDR3: CASSRTEAPGDLFF
DNA: TGTGCCAGCAGTAGGACAGAGGCCCCTGGAGATCTGTTTTTT

length: 17
J: TRBJ2-4
size: NA
D: NA
V: TRBV20-1
CDR3: CSARDTKEDQWKNIQYF
DNA: TGCAGTGCTAGAGATACGAAGGAGGACCAATGGAAAAACATTCAGTACTTC

length: 11
J: TRBJ2-1
size: many
D: NA
V: TRBV20-1
CDR3: CSASLGHEQFF
DNA: TGCAGTGCTTCCTTAGGACATGAGCAGTTCTTC

length: 11
J: TRBJ2-7
size: many
D: NA
V: TRBV3-1
CDR3: CASSTYHEQYF
DNA: TGTGCCAGCAGCACTTACCACGAGCAGTACTTC

length: 16
J: TRBJ2-1
size: NA
D: TRBD2
V: TRBV27
CDR3: CASSPPASGGIAEQFF
DNA: TGTGCCAGCAGTCCCCCAGCTAGCGGGGGGATTGCTGAGCAGTTCTTC

length: 19
J: TRBJ2-1
size: NA
D: TRBD2
V: TRBV28
CDR3: CASSLGGTSGRRSYNEQFF
DNA: TGTGCCAGCAGTTTGGGTGGGACTAGCGGGAGACGGTCCTACAATGAGCAGTTCTTC

length: 14
J: TRBJ2-3
size: NA
D: NA
V: TRBV7-2
CDR3: CASIPGLSTDTQYF
DNA: TGTGCCAGCATACCGGGACTTAGCACAGATACGCAGTATTTT

length: 16
J: TRBJ1-2
size: NA
D: NA
V: TRBV4-3
CDR3: CASSQDYLGKNYGYTF
DNA: TGCGCCAGCAGCCAAGATTACCTAGGGAAAAACTATGGCTACACCTTC

length: 11
J: TRBJ2-1
size: few
D: NA
V: TRBV27
CDR3: CASRQINEQFF
DNA: TGTGCCAGCAGACAGATCAATGAGCAGTTCTTC

length: 12
J: TRBJ2-7
size: few
D: NA
V: TRBV20-1
CDR3: CSARGAIYEQYF
DNA: TGCAGTGCTAGGGGGGCCATCTACGAGCAGTACTTC

length: 17
J: TRBJ2-1
size: few
D: TRBD2
V: TRBV5-1
CDR3: CASSSPMGSGVSNEQFF
DNA: TGCGCCAGCAGCTCCCCGATGGGTAGCGGGGTCTCCAATGAGCAGTTCTTC